The 32 T cell receptor beta chains presented below share a single source sample, sequenced in a study of shared clonotypes between healthy human individuals. Here immunoSEQ multiplex PCR was the method, and the copy in TCRdb shows in-frame clones only, minus some. Among roughly 1,600,000 clones, around 98.5% were seen once, and the ten largest hold around 0.38%. The sequencing input was naive CD4+ T cells sorted from blood. This sample's subset: CD45RA+ positively selected. These receptors were taken from a man aged 25-40 years in good health.

The V call is TRBV11-2, the J call TRBJ2-1; 8 nucleotides line up with TRBD2. Germline V lookup: CDR1 SGHAT, CDR2 FQNNGV. V dropped 5 bases and J dropped 2; count of bases not matched to a gene: 2. The CDR3 contains 14 residues. The DNA for the CDR3 is TGTGCCAGCAGCGGACTAGCCCCCTACAATGAGCAGTTCTTC. Amino acids: CASSGLAPYNEQFF.

V gene TRBV10-3 combines with J gene TRBJ2-2, with TRBD1 matching over 9 bases. V lost 6 bases and J lost 6; bases outside the gene matches: 8. This CDR3 is 15 amino acids long. Germline assignment: CDR1 ENHRY and CDR2 SYGVKD. In nucleotides, the CDR3 is TGTGCCATCAGCCGGGACAGGGTAGGATCCGGGGAGCTGTTTTTT. Amino acid sequence: CAISRDRVGSGELFF.

J is TRBJ1-1 and V is TRBV5-5, with D perhaps TRBD1 (6 bases). The CDR3 spans 16 residues. Germline V gives CDR1 SGHKS, CDR2 YYEKEE (reference sequence). V dropped 1 base and J dropped 3 bases, with 16 bases sitting between them. CDR3 loop: CASSLMGGYEDTEAFF. CDR3 in DNA: TGTGCCAGCAGCTTGATGGGGGGCTACGAGGACACTGAAGCTTTCTTT.

The rearrangement links TRBV28 to TRBJ1-5, with 7 bases that match TRBD1. Germline-derived CDR1 and CDR2 are MDHEN and SYDVKM. V shed 3 bases and J 2 bases; nucleotides not matched to a gene: 7. The CDR3 totals 16 residues. Written as DNA, the CDR3 is TGTGCCAGCAGTTTCCAATACAGGGGCGGCAATCAGCCCCAGCATTTT. Translating gives CASSFQYRGGNQPQHF. Full variable domain (remainder filled in from reference TRBV28 and TRBJ1-5): DVKVTQSSRYLVKRTGEKVFLECVQDMDHENMFWYRQDPGLGLRLIYFSYDVKMKEKGDIPEGYSVSREKKERFSLILESASTNQTSMYLCASSFQYRGGNQPQHFGDGTRLSIL.

The genes are TRBV28 and TRBJ1-2, with 9 nucleotides matching TRBD1. The V gene end was trimmed by 5 bases and the J gene end by 5 bases; junction bases not matched to a gene: 27. The germline gives CDR1 MDHEN, CDR2 SYDVKM. The CDR3 is 21 residues long. The CDR3 reads CASSAYWTPVVTGTGRYGYTF. CDR3 coding DNA: TGTGCCAGCAGTGCTTATTGGACACCGGTAGTCACCGGGACAGGGCGGTATGGCTACACCTTC.

The V gene is TRBV5-5, the J gene TRBJ2-4, with D possibly being TRBD2 (6 bases). The ends were cut back, 0 bases at V and 11 bases at J, with 9 bases in the middle. Germline V gene lookup returns CDR1 SGHKS and CDR2 YYEKEE (reference sequence). This CDR3 has 12 residues. CDR3 residues: CASSLAGVVQYF. The CDR3 coding sequence is TGTGCCAGCAGCTTGGCGGGAGTAGTTCAGTACTTC.

V is TRBV5-1 and J is TRBJ2-2; D unclear. Germline CDR1 reads SGHRS; CDR2 reads YFSETQ. The V gene lost 3 bases and the J gene lost 3 bases, with 6 bases spanning the gap. CDR3 size: 13 residues. The CDR3 region is CASSYGDTGELFF. The CDR3 DNA is TGCGCCAGCAGCTATGGGGACACCGGGGAGCTGTTTTTT.

The CDR3 DNA reads TGTGCCAGCAGCGTAGGAATTAGCGGGATCAGCTCCTACAATGAGCAGTTCTTC. This encodes CASSVGISGISSYNEQFF. The gene calls are TRBV9 and TRBJ2-1; 8 nucleotides line up with TRBD2. The germline V gene encodes CDR1 SGDLS and CDR2 YYNGEE. Trimming removed 0 bases from V and 0 bases from J; junction bases left unmatched: 8. CDR3 length: 18 amino acids.

The chain recombines TRBV18 with TRBJ2-7; 9 bases fit TRBD1. The trim removed 2 bases at V and 5 bases at J, leaving 7 bases unmatched. Germline-derived CDR1 and CDR2 are KGHSH and LQKENI. The length of the CDR3 is 15 residues. The CDR3 sequence is CASSPLGQGFNEQYF. DNA for the CDR3: TGTGCCAGCTCACCATTGGGACAGGGTTTCAACGAGCAGTACTTC.

The chain uses TRBV25-1 and TRBJ2-3; D assignment may be TRBD1 or TRBD2 (5 bases each). Germline values: CDR1 MGHDK, CDR2 SYGVNS. The CDR3 consists of 15 residues. Trimming shortened V by 1 base and J by 2 bases, and 10 bases separated the two germline ends. The CDR3 nucleotides are TGTGCCAGCAGTGAATCGAGGGGATTCACAGATACGCAGTATTTT. It is translated as CASSESRGFTDTQYF. The full variable domain, rest sourced from reference TRBV25-1 and TRBJ2-3, is EADIYQTPRYLVIGTGKKITLECSQTMGHDKMYWYQQDPGMELHLIHYSYGVNSTEKGDLSSESTVSRIRTEHFPLTLESARPSHTSQYLCASSESRGFTDTQYFGPGTRLTVL.

Here the CDR3 DNA reads TGCGCCAGCAGCTTCCGTGGCAGGGGGCCCAAAGTGACTGATGGGGCCAACGTCCTGACTTTC. It is translated as CASSFRGRGPKVTDGANVLTF. J is TRBJ2-6 and V is TRBV5-1, with 8 bases identical to TRBD1. Trimming cost V 2 bases and J 3 bases; bases outside gene matches: 19. The CDR3 length is 21 residues. Germline values: CDR1 SGHRS, CDR2 YFSETQ.

V gene TRBV10-3 combines with J gene TRBJ2-1, with D uncertain. The CDR3 extends over 13 amino acids. Germline values: CDR1 ENHRY, CDR2 SYGVKD. V was clipped by 11 bases and J by 0 bases, with 11 bases between them. CDR3 protein: CAVGDGSYNEQFF. The DNA for the CDR3 is TGTGCCGTTGGGGATGGCTCCTACAATGAGCAGTTCTTC.

The chain recombines TRBV7-3 with TRBJ2-7; 7 nucleotides agree with TRBD1. The CDR3 loop spans 15 amino acids. CDR1 and CDR2 (germline): SGHTA, FQGTGA. V shed 5 bases and J 2 bases; nucleotides not matched to a gene: 9. The CDR3 is CASSPVTGLTYEQYF. The CDR3 DNA reads as TGTGCCAGCAGCCCCGTGACAGGGTTGACCTACGAGCAGTACTTC.

The rearrangement uses TRBV18 and TRBJ2-3; 7 nucleotides match TRBD1. The germline gives CDR1 KGHSH, CDR2 LQKENI. CDR3 length equals 15 residues. The V gene end was trimmed by 3 bases and the J gene end by 5 bases; junction bases not matched to a gene: 8. CDR3 nucleotides: TGTGCCAGCTCACCCCCGACAGGGTTTGGAGATACGCAGTATTTT. Its protein product is CASSPPTGFGDTQYF.

The gene calls are TRBV10-1 and TRBJ2-1; D unclear. This CDR3 comprises 13 residues. Germline values: CDR1 WNHNN, CDR2 SYGVQD (reference sequence). Trimming shortened V by 0 bases and J by 9 bases, and 9 bases separated the two germline ends. The CDR3 coding sequence is TGCGCCAGCAGTGAGTCTTGGGAAGGTGAGCAGTTCTTC. Its protein is CASSESWEGEQFF.

The chain links TRBV9 to TRBJ1-1, with TRBD1 identical over 9 bases. The CDR3 covers 15 residues. The ends lost 3 bases at V and 4 bases at J; junction bases unmatched: 7. Germline CDR1 and CDR2: SGDLS and YYNGEE. This CDR3 reads CASSASGTGTTEAFF. In nucleotides, the CDR3 is TGTGCCAGCAGCGCCAGCGGGACAGGGACCACTGAAGCTTTCTTT.

This rearrangement joins TRBV19 to TRBJ1-3; D is uncertain. V was cut by 6 bases and J by 0 bases, with 12 bases left in between. Germline V gene sequence: CDR1 LNHDA, CDR2 SQIVND (reference sequence). The CDR3 is made up of 15 amino acids. CDR3 residues: CASRTDWNSGNTIYF. The CDR3 DNA sequence: TGTGCCAGTAGAACCGACTGGAACTCTGGAAACACCATATATTTT.

The chain has TRBV5-1 and TRBJ1-1; no definite D call. CDR1 is SGHRS, CDR2 YFSETQ, per germline. CDR3 length: 14 amino acids. Trimming took off 0 bases at V and 1 base at J, with 7 bases between the two ends. The CDR3 bases are TGCGCCAGCAGCTTGGTGTCGCAGAACACTGAAGCTTTCTTT. As protein: CASSLVSQNTEAFF.

The chain couples TRBV4-1 to TRBJ2-5, with 10 bases aligning to TRBD2. Trimming cost V 0 bases and J 2 bases; bases outside gene matches: 6. The CDR3 spans 17 residues. Germline V gene sequence: CDR1 MGHRA, CDR2 YSYEKL. The CDR3 coding sequence is TGCGCCAGCAGCCAAGATACTCCGGGACTAGCGCAAGAGACCCAGTACTTC. Residues: CASSQDTPGLAQETQYF.

The chain combines TRBV7-9 with TRBJ1-1; 10 positions match TRBD1. V lost 3 bases, J lost 5 bases, and 9 bases stayed unmatched. The CDR3 runs 16 residues. Germline CDR1 is SEHNR and CDR2 is FQNEAQ (reference sequence). CDR3 in amino acids: CASSFAPGTGVTEAFF. The CDR3 DNA is TGTGCCAGCAGCTTTGCCCCCGGGACAGGGGTAACTGAAGCTTTCTTT.

The rearrangement joins TRBV15 to TRBJ2-1; possibly TRBD2 for D (6 bases). V lost 4 bases and J lost 4, with 11 bases in between. Germline V CDR1 and CDR2: LNHNV, YYDKDF (reference sequence). The CDR3 extends over 14 amino acids. The DNA for the CDR3 is TGTGCCACCAGCAATGGGGGGATTTACAATGAGCAGTTCTTC. This translates into CATSNGGIYNEQFF. Full variable domain (outside the CDR3, taken from reference TRBV15 and TRBJ2-1): DAMVIQNPRYQVTQFGKPVTLSCSQTLNHNVMYWYQQKSSQAPKLLFHYYDKDFNNEADTPDNFQSRRPNTSFCFLDIRSPGLGDTAMYLCATSNGGIYNEQFFGPGTRLTVL.

The J gene is TRBJ2-7, the V gene TRBV19; D is uncertain. In germline, CDR1 is LNHDA, CDR2 SQIVND (reference sequence). Deletions cut 5 bases from V and 2 bases from J, with 13 bases between. The CDR3 consists of 14 residues. The CDR3 spells CASSSRPDTYEQYF. The DNA for the CDR3 is TGTGCCAGTAGTTCCCGACCGGATACCTACGAGCAGTACTTC.

This CDR3 reads CASGEPQHF. CDR3 nucleotides: TGTGCCAGTGGGGAGCCCCAGCATTTT. The chain recombines TRBV27 with TRBJ1-5; D not certain. This CDR3 is built from 9 residues. Trimming cost V 9 bases and J 8 bases, with 5 bases left between them. Germline loops: CDR1 MNHEY, CDR2 SMNVEV (reference sequence).

The gene calls are TRBV7-9 and TRBJ2-2, with 8 bases fitting TRBD2. CDR3 length equals 17 residues. Germline values: CDR1 SEHNR, CDR2 FQNEAQ (reference sequence). The ends lost 3 bases at V and 1 base at J; junction bases unmatched: 7. For the CDR3, the DNA is TGTGCCAGCAGCTTCCCGGGACTAGTCCTGAACACCGGGGAGCTGTTTTTT. This codes for CASSFPGLVLNTGELFF.

The CDR3 loop is CASTLLPGTEETQYF. The CDR3 DNA reads as TGTGCCAGCACCCTTCTACCCGGGACAGAAGAGACCCAGTACTTC. The J gene is TRBJ2-5, the V gene TRBV7-2, with 7 positions matching TRBD1. The germline gives CDR1 SGHTA, CDR2 FQGNSA. J was trimmed by 3 bases and V by 7 bases; bases with no gene match: 11. The CDR3 sequence is 15 residues long.

The J gene is TRBJ2-6, the V gene TRBV4-3; tentative D call: TRBD1 (5 bases). The CDR3 covers 19 residues. Germline values: CDR1 LGHNA, CDR2 YSLEER. Trimming stripped 0 bases from V and 1 base from J, with 16 bases between. Here the CDR3 DNA reads TGCGCCAGCAGCCAAGAAGTGCGGCAGGGCCTTTCTGGGGCCAACGTCCTGACTTTC. Translation: CASSQEVRQGLSGANVLTF.

J is TRBJ1-1 and V is TRBV28, with D possibly being TRBD1 (5 bases). V was pared by 5 bases and J by 6 bases, with 13 bases between. CDR1 is MDHEN, CDR2 SYDVKM, per germline. This CDR3 region has 13 residues. CDR3 sequence reads: CASSGGGRAEAFF. The CDR3 coding sequence is TGTGCCAGCAGTGGGGGGGGAAGGGCTGAAGCTTTCTTT.

The chain employs TRBV27 and TRBJ2-6, with D hard to call. V lost 2 bases to trimming and J lost 1 base, with 15 bases between them. Germline loops: CDR1 MNHEY, CDR2 SMNVEV (reference sequence). This CDR3 is built from 18 residues. The DNA for the CDR3 is TGTGCCAGCAGTTTACTGCCCCTTATACCATCTGGGGCCAACGTCCTGACTTTC. Protein: CASSLLPLIPSGANVLTF.

V gene TRBV29-1 combines with J gene TRBJ1-3, with D maybe TRBD1 (6 bases). With 4 bases removed from V and 0 bases from J, the gap between germline ends came to 10 bases. Germline CDR1 and CDR2: SQVTM and ANQGSEA. This CDR3 has 14 residues. CDR3 in DNA: TGCAGCGTTGGGACAGATCACTCTGGAAACACCATATATTTT. It yields the protein CSVGTDHSGNTIYF.

The rearrangement joins TRBV19 to TRBJ1-5; a possible D gene is TRBD1 (5 bases). With 4 bases removed from V and 7 bases from J, the gap between germline ends came to 11 bases. CDR3 size: 13 residues. Germline V lookup: CDR1 LNHDA, CDR2 SQIVND (reference sequence). CDR3 DNA: TGTGCCAGTAGTACCTCAGGGTTCCAGCCCCAGCATTTT. Residues: CASSTSGFQPQHF. The full variable domain, in which reference TRBV19 and TRBJ1-5 provide the parts outside the CDR3, is DGGITQSPKYLFRKEGQNVTLSCEQNLNHDAMYWYRQDPGQGLRLIYYSQIVNDFQKGDIAEGYSVSREKKESFPLTVTSAQKNPTAFYLCASSTSGFQPQHFGDGTRLSIL.

This clone occurred a few times. The chain uses TRBV14 and TRBJ2-3, with D unresolved. The germline gives CDR1 SGHDN, CDR2 FVKESK. The CDR3 loop spans 13 amino acids. V was trimmed by 3 bases and J by 0 bases, leaving 4 bases between them. The CDR3 DNA sequence: TGTGCCAGCAGCCATTACAGCACAGATACGCAGTATTTT. It encodes CASSHYSTDTQYF.

This rearrangement joins TRBV13 to TRBJ2-5; 7 positions agree with TRBD2. CDR1 and CDR2 (germline): PRHDT, FYEKMQ (reference sequence). The CDR3 covers 15 residues. The V gene end was trimmed by 5 bases and the J gene end by 1 base; junction bases not matched to a gene: 7. CDR3 in DNA: TGTGCCAGCAGCCGTGGGGGGAGGGGCCAAGAGACCCAGTACTTC. This translates into CASSRGGRGQETQYF.